Below, 16 T cell receptor beta chains from the same sample are listed, as sequenced in a study of immune cell composition in non-small cell lung cancer. Repertoires were generated with immunoSEQ multiplex PCR, while TCRdb's copy carries only in-frame clones and drops some. The sample lists 11,000 to 15,000 clones, approximately 70% occurring once. Sequences were obtained from lung tumor tissue. The receptors derive from a human donor with non-small cell lung cancer.

This clone was observed a few times. V gene TRBV13 combines with J gene TRBJ2-7; 8 bases agree with TRBD1. The CDR3 consists of 16 residues. J was trimmed by 5 bases and V by 2 bases; bases with no gene match: 11. Germline-derived CDR1 and CDR2 are PRHDT and FYEKMQ (reference sequence). CDR3 in amino acids: CASSLKGAGTGHEQYF. CDR3 nucleotide sequence: TGTGCCAGCAGCTTAAAGGGGGCCGGGACAGGCCACGAGCAGTACTTC.

The J gene is TRBJ2-5, the V gene TRBV15, with 8 bases aligning to TRBD1. J gave up 2 bases and V 0 bases, and 5 bases lay outside the gene matches. CDR1 is LNHNV and CDR2 is YYDKDF in the germline V gene (reference sequence). The CDR3 is made up of 16 amino acids. For the CDR3, the DNA is TGTGCCACCAGCAGAGACCCAGGGGGCTATCAAGAGACCCAGTACTTC. Residues: CATSRDPGGYQETQYF.

The chain has TRBV4-2 and TRBJ1-4; 7 nucleotides align to TRBD1. CDR1 is LGHNA, CDR2 YNFKEQ, per germline. With V trimmed by 6 bases and J by 5 bases, 3 bases remained unmatched. The CDR3 length is 13 residues. CDR3: CASRGQKNEKLFF. The CDR3 DNA is TGTGCCAGCAGGGGACAGAAGAATGAAAAACTGTTTTTT.

The chain recombines TRBV5-1 with TRBJ2-3; possible D gene TRBD2, 6 bases. V was clipped by 0 bases and J by 2 bases, with 10 bases between them. Germline V gene sequence: CDR1 SGHRS, CDR2 YFSETQ. CDR3 length: 15 residues. DNA of the CDR3: TGCGCCAGCAGCTTGGGCGGGGCCGACACAGATACGCAGTATTTT. Its translation is CASSLGGADTDTQYF.

This chain joins TRBV7-9 and TRBJ1-5; 7 bases agree with TRBD1. The ends lost 4 bases at V and 6 bases at J; junction bases unmatched: 6. The germline V gene has CDR1 SEHNR and CDR2 FQNEAQ (reference sequence). The CDR3 sequence is 14 residues long. CDR3 nucleotide sequence: TGTGCCAGCAGCTCGACAGGGCCAGGTCAGCCCCAGCATTTT. Its protein product is CASSSTGPGQPQHF.

The J gene is TRBJ2-1, the V gene TRBV5-6, with 9 nucleotides matching TRBD2. V lost 4 bases to trimming and J lost 0 bases; unmatched junction nucleotides: 2. The CDR3 covers 15 residues. Germline lookup yields CDR1 SGHDT and CDR2 YYEEEE. The CDR3 sequence: CASSGGLASYNEQFF. The CDR3 DNA sequence: TGTGCCAGCAGCGGGGGACTAGCCTCCTACAATGAGCAGTTCTTC.

The V call is TRBV7-2, the J call TRBJ2-1; D is undetermined. Trimming took 3 bases from V and 4 from J, leaving 13 bases between them. The length of the CDR3 is 15 residues. CDR1 and CDR2 from the germline V gene are SGHTA and FQGNSA. CDR3 sequence (DNA): TGTGCCAGCAGCTTCGGCCTCGCGGAATACAATGAGCAGTTCTTC. Its translation is CASSFGLAEYNEQFF.

The chain carries TRBV25-1 and TRBJ2-7; 9 bases are shared with TRBD1. This CDR3 comprises 12 residues. The germline gives CDR1 MGHDK, CDR2 SYGVNS. Trimming cost V 5 bases and J 5 bases; bases outside gene matches: 1. The CDR3 region is CASSWTGDEQYF. The CDR3 nucleotides read TGTGCCAGCAGTTGGACAGGGGACGAGCAGTACTTC.

With regard to this clone: Its ends do not fully match the called genes, so a read error is possible. The chain links TRBV9 to TRBJ2-1; 9 bases agree with TRBD2. The length of the CDR3 is 15 residues. Germline V lookup: CDR1 SGDLS, CDR2 YYNGEE. The CDR3 nucleotides read TGTGCCAGCAGCCCAGGGACTAGCTCCCACAATGAGCAGTTCTTC. Its protein product is CASSPGTSSHNEQFF. Together with reference TRBV9 and TRBJ2-1, the CDR3 gives the full variable domain: DSGVTQTPKHLITATGQRVTLRCSPRSGDLSVYWYQQSLDQGLQFLIQYYNGEERAKGNILERFSAQQFPDLHSELNLSSLELGDSALYFCASSPGTSSHNEQFFGPGTRLTVL.

The chain joins TRBV4-3 to TRBJ2-7, with D perhaps TRBD1 (5 bases). V lost 0 bases and J lost 0, with 6 bases in between. Per germline, CDR1 LGHNA and CDR2 YSLEER. The CDR3 length is 14 residues. DNA for the CDR3: TGCGCCAGCAGCCAAGATACAGGCTCCTACGAGCAGTACTTC. Amino acid sequence: CASSQDTGSYEQYF.

The chain combines TRBV19 with TRBJ1-4, with D hard to call. This CDR3 region has 14 residues. V gave up 2 bases and J gave up 5 bases, with 9 bases separating them. Germline V gene lookup returns CDR1 LNHDA and CDR2 SQIVND (reference sequence). The CDR3 DNA reads TGTGCCAGTAGTATATTCGGGTGGAATGAAAAACTGTTTTTT. Translated: CASSIFGWNEKLFF.

Concerning this clone itself: Other nucleotide sequences from this sample produce the same CDR3. This chain uses TRBV6-6 with TRBJ1-2, with D maybe TRBD1 (6 bases). The CDR3 is 15 residues long. Per germline, CDR1 MNHNY and CDR2 SVGAGI (reference sequence). The ends were cut back, 1 base at V and 2 bases at J, with 11 bases in the middle. This chain's CDR3 is CASSYLDRENYGYTF. The CDR3 region has the DNA TGTGCCAGCAGTTACTTGGACAGAGAAAACTATGGCTACACCTTC.

The J gene is TRBJ2-7, the V gene TRBV7-6; 9 nucleotides match TRBD1. The germline CDR1 and CDR2 sequences are SGHVS and FNYEAQ. The CDR3 totals 17 residues. J was trimmed by 3 bases and V by 1 base; bases with no gene match: 10. The CDR3 protein is CASSLGQHGQGSYEQYF. The CDR3 DNA sequence: TGTGCCAGCAGCTTAGGGCAACACGGACAGGGGAGCTACGAGCAGTACTTC. The full variable domain, its missing parts supplied by reference TRBV7-6 and TRBJ2-7, is GAGVSQSPRYKVTKRGQDVALRCDPISGHVSLYWYRQALGQGPEFLTYFNYEAQQDKSGLPNDRFSAERPEGSISTLTIQRTEQRDSAMYRCASSLGQHGQGSYEQYFGPGTRLTVT.

The gene calls are TRBV10-3 and TRBJ2-3; 9 bases line up with TRBD2. Germline V gene sequence: CDR1 ENHRY, CDR2 SYGVKD. The V and J ends lost 1 base and 2 bases, in that order; junction bases with no gene match: 4. This CDR3 has 16 residues. The CDR3 is CAISELASGATDTQYF. The CDR3 nucleotides are TGTGCCATCAGTGAGTTGGCTAGCGGGGCCACAGATACGCAGTATTTT.

The chain combines TRBV2 with TRBJ2-1; D is perhaps TRBD1 (6 bases). CDR3 length equals 12 residues. Germline V gene data show CDR1 as SNHLY and CDR2 as FYNNEI. V lost 6 bases and J lost 6, with 9 bases in between. The CDR3 region is CASSADSNEQFF. The CDR3 DNA reads as TGTGCCAGCAGCGCGGACAGCAATGAGCAGTTCTTC. Using reference TRBV2 and TRBJ2-1 for the parts outside the CDR3, the full variable domain is EPEVTQTPSHQVTQMGQEVILRCVPISNHLYFYWYRQILGQKVEFLVSFYNNEISEKSEIFDDQFSVERPDGSNFTLKIRSTKLEDSAMYFCASSADSNEQFFGPGTRLTVL.

V usage is TRBV2 and J usage is TRBJ2-3, with 8 bases fitting TRBD2. This CDR3 has 13 amino acids. Germline V CDR1 and CDR2: SNHLY, FYNNEI. V lost 7 bases, J lost 4 bases, and 4 bases stayed unmatched. CDR3 sequence reads: CASNGGGSDTQYF. The CDR3 nucleotides read TGTGCCAGCAATGGCGGGGGGTCAGATACGCAGTATTTT. Looking up the rest from reference TRBV2 and TRBJ2-3 gives the full variable domain: EPEVTQTPSHQVTQMGQEVILRCVPISNHLYFYWYRQILGQKVEFLVSFYNNEISEKSEIFDDQFSVERPDGSNFTLKIRSTKLEDSAMYFCASNGGGSDTQYFGPGTRLTVL.